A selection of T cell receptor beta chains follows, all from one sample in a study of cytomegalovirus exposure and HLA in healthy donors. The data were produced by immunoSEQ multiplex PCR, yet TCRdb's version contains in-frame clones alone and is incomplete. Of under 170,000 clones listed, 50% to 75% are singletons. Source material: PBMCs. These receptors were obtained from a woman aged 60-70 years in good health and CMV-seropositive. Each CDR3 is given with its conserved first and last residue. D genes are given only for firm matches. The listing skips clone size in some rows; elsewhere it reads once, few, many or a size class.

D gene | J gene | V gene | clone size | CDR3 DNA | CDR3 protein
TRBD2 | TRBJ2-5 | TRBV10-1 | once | TGCGCCAGCAGTGAAGTCGCGGGAGTAATTGAGACCCAGTACTTC | CASSEVAGVIETQYF
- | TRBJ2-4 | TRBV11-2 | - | TGTGCCAGCAGCTTAGAAGAGCGGCAGCTGAAAAACATTCAGTACTTC | CASSLEERQLKNIQYF
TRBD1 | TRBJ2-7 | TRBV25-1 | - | TGTGCCAGCAGCCCCAGGGGACAGGGCCCCCTTATCGAGCAGTACTTC | CASSPRGQGPLIEQYF
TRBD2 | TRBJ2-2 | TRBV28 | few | TGTGCCAGCAGACCGGGACTAGTGACCGGGGAGCTGTTTTTT | CASRPGLVTGELFF
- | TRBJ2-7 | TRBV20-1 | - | TGCAGCCTGCAGGGGTCCTACGAGCAGTACTTC | CSLQGSYEQYF
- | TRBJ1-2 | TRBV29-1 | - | TGCAGCGTTGTGAGGGATACTAACTATGGCTACACCTTC | CSVVRDTNYGYTF
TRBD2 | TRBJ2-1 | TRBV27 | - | TGTGCCATTGCCGGCGGGGGGAGCTCCTACAATGAGCAGTTCTTC | CAIAGGGSSYNEQFF
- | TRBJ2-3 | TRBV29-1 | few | TGCAGCGTCTCGGGACTGGGTTCAGATACGCAGTATTTT | CSVSGLGSDTQYF
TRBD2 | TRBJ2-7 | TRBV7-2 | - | TGTGCCAGCAGCCCTGCGGGGGGCAAGTCCTACGAGCAGTACTTC | CASSPAGGKSYEQYF
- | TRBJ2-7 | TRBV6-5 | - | TGTGCCAGCAGTTATAGGAGGGAATCCTACGAGCAGTACTTC | CASSYRRESYEQYF
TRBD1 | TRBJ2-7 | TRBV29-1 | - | TGCAGCGCCCGGGACAGGCAGGGGTACGAGCAGTACTTC | CSARDRQGYEQYF
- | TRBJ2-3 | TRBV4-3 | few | TGCGCCAGCAGCCAAGTTGCCACTTCAGATACGCAGTATTTT | CASSQVATSDTQYF
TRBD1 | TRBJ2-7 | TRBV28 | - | TGTGCCAGCAGCGGGACAGGGGGCAAAGTCGAGCAGTACTTC | CASSGTGGKVEQYF
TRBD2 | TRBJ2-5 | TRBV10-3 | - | TGTGCCATCAGGCCCGGAGCGGGGGCCAGCGACGTTGGGGAGACCCAGTACTTC | CAIRPGAGASDVGETQYF
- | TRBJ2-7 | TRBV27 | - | TGTGCCAGCAGTCCACAGAGCTCCTACGAGCAGTACTTC | CASSPQSSYEQYF
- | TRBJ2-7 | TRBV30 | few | TGTGCCTGGAGTATCCGACTACTGGGCGAGCAGTACTTC | CAWSIRLLGEQYF
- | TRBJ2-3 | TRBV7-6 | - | TGTGCCAGCAGCTTAGAGGAGGATACGCAGTATTTT | CASSLEEDTQYF
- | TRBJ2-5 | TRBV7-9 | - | TGTGCCAGCAAGGGAGAGCAAGAGACCCAGTACTTC | CASKGEQETQYF
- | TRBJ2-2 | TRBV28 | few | TGTGCCAGCAGTTTACGCGCGGGGCGGGAGAACACCGGGGAGCTGTTTTTT | CASSLRAGRENTGELFF
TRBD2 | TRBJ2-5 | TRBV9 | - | TGTGCCAGCAGCGTAGGTACTAGCGGGAGCCGAGAGACCCAGTACTTC | CASSVGTSGSRETQYF